Listed below are T cell receptor beta chains from one sample, sequenced in a study of blood T cell repertoires in COVID-19. This table comes from immunoSEQ multiplex PCR, and its TCRdb copy is limited to in-frame clones, with some not included. This sample has some 300,000 clones, with 88% found just once. Material: peripheral blood. The receptors were gathered from a woman in her 30s who had recovered from COVID-19. The CDR3 runs from the conserved cysteine through the conserved F or W. The D gene is left open where the match is weak. Clone size is shown for a subset of rows, as once, few, many or a class of expanded clone.

cdr3_nt,cdr3_aa,clone_size,v_call,d_call,j_call
TGTGCCACCCGGGGTGGCGACCGGACTACCGGGGGGACCCAGTACTTC,CATRGGDRTTGGTQYF,once,TRBV24-1,NA,TRBJ2-5
TGTGCCAGCAGCCCTAAGGCGGACAAGGGGGACGTCCTGACTTTC,CASSPKADKGDVLTF,once,TRBV11-1,NA,TRBJ2-6
TGTGCCTGGAGTAAACAGGGATTACTCTATAGCAATCAGCCCCAGCATTTT,CAWSKQGLLYSNQPQHF,NA,TRBV30,NA,TRBJ1-5
TGTGCCAGCAGTGTCGTGACGGCGACAACAGGCTACACCTTC,CASSVVTATTGYTF,NA,TRBV28,NA,TRBJ1-2
TGTGCCAGCAACCAGGACAGGGGATACCAAGAGACCCAGTACTTC,CASNQDRGYQETQYF,NA,TRBV5-4,TRBD1,TRBJ2-5
TGTGCCAGCAGCGGGGGACAGCTAGAGACCCAGTACTTC,CASSGGQLETQYF,NA,TRBV5-4,TRBD1,TRBJ2-5
TGTGCCAGCTCACCAACCGACAATATTAACTATGGCTACACCTTC,CASSPTDNINYGYTF,NA,TRBV18,NA,TRBJ1-2
TGTGCCAGCAGCGTAGCGGAGAATTCACCCCTCCACTTT,CASSVAENSPLHF,NA,TRBV9,NA,TRBJ1-6
TGTGCCAGCAGCTACGGACAGGGTGGCTACACCTTC,CASSYGQGGYTF,many,TRBV7-9,TRBD1,TRBJ1-2
TGTGCCAGCAGCGTAGGAGCGCACCCGCTGAATGAAAAACTGTTTTTT,CASSVGAHPLNEKLFF,once,TRBV7-3,NA,TRBJ1-4